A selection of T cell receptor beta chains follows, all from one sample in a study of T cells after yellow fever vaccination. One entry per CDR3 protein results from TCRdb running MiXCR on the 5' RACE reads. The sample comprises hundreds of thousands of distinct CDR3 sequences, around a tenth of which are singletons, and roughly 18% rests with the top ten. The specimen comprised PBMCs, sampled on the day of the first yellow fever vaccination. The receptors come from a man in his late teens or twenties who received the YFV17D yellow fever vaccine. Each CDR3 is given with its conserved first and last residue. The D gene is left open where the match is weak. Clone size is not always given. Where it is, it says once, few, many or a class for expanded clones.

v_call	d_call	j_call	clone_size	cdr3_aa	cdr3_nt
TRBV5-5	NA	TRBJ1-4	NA	CASSSGHHATNEKLFF	TGTGCCAGCAGCTCCGGACACCACGCAACTAATGAAAAACTGTTTTTT
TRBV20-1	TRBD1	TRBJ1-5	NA	CSAAQGRGHQPQHF	TGCAGTGCGGCCCAGGGCAGGGGGCATCAGCCCCAGCATTTT
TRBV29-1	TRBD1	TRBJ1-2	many	CSVGGGTGGIHGYTF	TGCAGCGTTGGCGGGGGGACAGGGGGAATCCATGGCTACACCTTC
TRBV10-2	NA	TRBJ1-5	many	CASSENPGNSNQPQHF	TGCGCCAGCAGTGAGAATCCAGGAAATAGCAATCAGCCCCAGCATTTT
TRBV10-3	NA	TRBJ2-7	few	CAISDNREFEQYF	TGTGCCATCAGTGATAACCGGGAGTTCGAGCAGTACTTC
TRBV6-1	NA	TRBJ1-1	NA	CASIGAFQGEAFF	TGTGCCAGCATAGGAGCATTTCAAGGTGAAGCTTTCTTT
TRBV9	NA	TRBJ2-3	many	CASSVEGRPFGTDTQYF	TGTGCCAGCAGCGTAGAGGGCAGGCCATTTGGTACAGATACGCAGTATTTT
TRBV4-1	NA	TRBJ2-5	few	CASSQDRGIGETQYF	TGCGCCAGCAGCCAAGATCGGGGTATCGGGGAGACCCAGTACTTC
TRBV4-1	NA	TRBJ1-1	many	CASRGLLLNTEAFF	TGCGCCAGCCGCGGCCTACTCCTCAACACTGAAGCTTTCTTT
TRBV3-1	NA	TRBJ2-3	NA	CASSQNRQDTQYF	TGTGCCAGCAGCCAAAACAGGCAAGATACGCAGTATTTT
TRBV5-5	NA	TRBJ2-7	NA	CASSLDVYEQYF	TGTGCCAGCAGCTTGGATGTCTACGAGCAGTACTTC
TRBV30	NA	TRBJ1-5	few	CAWSRAGNQPQHF	TGTGCCTGGAGTCGGGCAGGGAATCAGCCCCAGCATTTT
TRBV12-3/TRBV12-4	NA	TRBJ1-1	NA	CASSPDSYNTEAFF	TGTGCCAGCAGTCCGGACAGCTACAACACTGAAGCTTTCTTT
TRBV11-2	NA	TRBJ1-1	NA	CASSLDIDPGNTEAFF	TGTGCCAGCAGCTTAGACATCGATCCTGGGAACACTGAAGCTTTCTTT
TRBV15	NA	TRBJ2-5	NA	CATSRDLRETQYF	TGTGCCACCAGCAGAGACCTGAGGGAGACCCAGTACTTC
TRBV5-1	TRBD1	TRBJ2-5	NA	CASSLGQGAGTQYF	TGCGCCAGCAGCTTGGGACAGGGCGCAGGGACCCAGTACTTC
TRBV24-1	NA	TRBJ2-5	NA	CATEGQYQETQYF	TGTGCCACGGAAGGACAGTACCAAGAGACCCAGTACTTC
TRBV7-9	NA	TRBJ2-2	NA	CASTLGPPNTGELFF	TGTGCCAGCACCCTGGGTCCGCCGAACACCGGGGAGCTGTTTTTT
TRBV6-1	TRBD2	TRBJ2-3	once	CASRTVAGGTDTQYF	TGTGCCAGCAGAACAGTAGCGGGGGGAACAGATACGCAGTATTTT
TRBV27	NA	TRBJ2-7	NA	CASSPQPIDPFKLHEQYF	TGTGCCAGCAGTCCGCAACCGATCGACCCCTTCAAACTCCACGAGCAGTACTTC
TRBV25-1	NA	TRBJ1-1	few	CASSETQAGTEAFF	TGTGCCAGCAGTGAAACGCAAGCGGGAACTGAAGCTTTCTTT
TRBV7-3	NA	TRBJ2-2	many	CASSSSGVGELFF	TGTGCCAGCAGCTCCTCGGGGGTCGGGGAGCTGTTTTTT
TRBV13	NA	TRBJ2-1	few	CASSLIGTTYNEQFF	TGTGCCAGCAGCTTAATCGGGACAACCTACAATGAGCAGTTCTTC
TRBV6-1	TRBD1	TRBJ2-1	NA	CASRTGDVNNEQFF	TGTGCCAGCAGGACAGGGGACGTCAACAATGAGCAGTTCTTC
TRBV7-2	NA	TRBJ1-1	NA	CASSPRVITEAFF	TGTGCCAGCAGCCCCAGGGTAATTACTGAAGCTTTCTTT
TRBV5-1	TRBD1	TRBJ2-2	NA	CASSFEQGANTGELFF	TGCGCCAGCAGCTTTGAACAGGGGGCGAACACCGGGGAGCTGTTTTTT
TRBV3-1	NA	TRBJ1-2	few	CASSQDEDYGYTF	TGTGCCAGCAGCCAAGATGAGGACTATGGCTACACCTTC
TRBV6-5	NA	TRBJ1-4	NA	CASSYTTRREKLFF	TGTGCCAGCAGTTATACTACCCGCCGAGAAAAACTGTTTTTT
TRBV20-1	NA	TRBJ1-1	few	CSARHGQQNTEAFF	TGCAGTGCCAGGCACGGACAGCAGAACACTGAAGCTTTCTTT
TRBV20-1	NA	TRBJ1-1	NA	CSATTENTEAFF	TGCAGTGCTACGACAGAGAACACTGAAGCTTTCTTT
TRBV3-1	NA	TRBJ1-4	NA	CASSQNEKLFF	TGTGCCAGCAGCCAGAATGAAAAACTGTTTTTT
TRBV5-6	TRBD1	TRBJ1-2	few	CASSFKGALGYTF	TGTGCCAGCAGCTTCAAGGGGGCGCTTGGCTACACCTTC
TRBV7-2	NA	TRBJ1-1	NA	CASSTGTNTEAFF	TGTGCCAGCAGCACCGGGACGAACACTGAAGCTTTCTTT
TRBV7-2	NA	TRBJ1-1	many	CASSSVIISAEAFF	TGTGCCAGCAGCTCGGTGATTATAAGCGCTGAAGCTTTCTTT
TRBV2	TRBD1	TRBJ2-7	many	CASSGTGGGEQYF	TGTGCCAGTTCCGGGACAGGGGGCGGGGAGCAGTACTTC
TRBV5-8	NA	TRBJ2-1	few	CASSPSGLEQFF	TGTGCCAGCAGCCCTAGTGGGTTGGAGCAGTTCTTC
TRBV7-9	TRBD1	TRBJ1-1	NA	CASSLAFTGQGRAEAFF	TGTGCCAGCAGCTTAGCCTTTACCGGACAGGGGAGGGCTGAAGCTTTCTTT
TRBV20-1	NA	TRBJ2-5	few	CSARGDGNRETQYF	TGCAGTGCTAGAGGGGACGGCAACAGGGAGACCCAGTACTTC
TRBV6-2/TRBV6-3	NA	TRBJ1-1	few	CASFGTPYTEAFF	TGTGCCAGCTTCGGGACACCGTACACTGAAGCTTTCTTT
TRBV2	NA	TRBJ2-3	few	CASSEGSADTQYF	TGTGCCAGCAGTGAAGGTAGCGCAGATACGCAGTATTTT
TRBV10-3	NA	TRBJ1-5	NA	CATHGGATASNQPQHF	TGTGCCACCCATGGAGGGGCCACTGCTAGCAATCAGCCCCAGCATTTT
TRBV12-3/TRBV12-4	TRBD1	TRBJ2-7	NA	CASQLQGGTYEQYF	TGTGCCAGCCAGCTACAGGGGGGTACTTACGAGCAGTACTTC
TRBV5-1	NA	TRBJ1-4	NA	CASSLVGLRSYDEKLFF	TGCGCCAGCAGCTTGGTTGGTTTGCGGTCTTACGATGAAAAACTGTTTTTT
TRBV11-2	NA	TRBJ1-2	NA	CASSADGIYGYTF	TGTGCCAGCAGCGCGGACGGAATCTATGGCTACACCTTC
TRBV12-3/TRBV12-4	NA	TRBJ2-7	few	CASTYKIAEQYF	TGTGCCAGCACGTATAAGATCGCCGAGCAGTACTTC
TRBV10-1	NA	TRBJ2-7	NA	CASSGPGSSLYEQYF	TGCGCCAGCAGTGGGCCAGGGTCCTCCCTCTACGAGCAGTACTTC
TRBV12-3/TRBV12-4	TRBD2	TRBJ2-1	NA	CASNSGGPYEQFF	TGTGCCAGCAATAGCGGGGGGCCATATGAGCAGTTCTTC
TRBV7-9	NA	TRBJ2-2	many	CASSFQAAGRELFF	TGTGCCAGCAGCTTCCAGGCGGCAGGCCGGGAGCTGTTTTTT
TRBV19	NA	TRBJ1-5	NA	CASSMGPRGFSNQPQHF	TGTGCCAGTAGTATGGGCCCAAGGGGGTTTAGCAATCAGCCCCAGCATTTT
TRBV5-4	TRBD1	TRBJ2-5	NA	CASSLGVTGGGETQYF	TGTGCCAGCAGCTTGGGAGTGACAGGGGGCGGGGAGACCCAGTACTTC
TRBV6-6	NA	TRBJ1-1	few	CASSPTGVEAFF	TGTGCCAGCAGCCCGACGGGGGTTGAAGCTTTCTTT